These 24 T cell receptor beta chains originate from one sample sequenced in a study of blood T cells in healthy people across ages. Alongside a J-beta primer mix, a sample-barcoded 5' primer served in a second PCR lasting about 7 to 11 cycles. TCRdb itself ran the 5' RACE reads through MiXCR, one entry per CDR3 protein. Among 1.8 million or so distinct CDR3 sequences listed, 30% to 40% were seen once. Sequenced input: blood. The origin of the receptors is a human donor in good health.

This clonotype was observed a few times. Sequence at one end of the junction differs from germline and may be a read error. This chain links TRBV4-3 with TRBJ1-2, with 7 bases lining up with TRBD1. This CDR3 comprises 15 residues. CDR1 is LGHNA, CDR2 YSLEER, per germline. The CDR3 nucleotides read TGCGCCAGCACCCAAGAAGGGACAGCAAACTATGGCTACACCTTC. Residues: CASTQEGTANYGYTF.

This chain uses TRBV4-2 with TRBJ1-2; 12 bases map to TRBD1. Trimming took 3 bases from V and 6 from J; bases not matched to a gene: 8. The CDR3 runs 16 residues. Per germline, CDR1 LGHNA and CDR2 YNFKEQ. DNA of the CDR3: TGTGCCAGCAGCCAGGATCCGGGACAGGGGGCGGATGGCTACACCTTC. This encodes CASSQDPGQGADGYTF.

Many counts were recorded for this clonotype. This chain uses TRBV7-3 with TRBJ2-7; 14 bases map to TRBD2. The CDR3 length is 15 residues. With V trimmed by 4 bases and J by 4 bases, 3 bases remained unmatched. Per germline, CDR1 SGHTA and CDR2 FQGTGA. CDR3 region: CASSSTSGGAYEQYF. CDR3 sequence (DNA): TGTGCCAGCAGCTCGACTAGCGGGGGGGCTTACGAGCAGTACTTC.

There are many counts of this clonotype. CDR3: CSARRTVGGNEQFF. The CDR3 DNA reads TGCAGTGCTAGACGGACAGTTGGGGGGAATGAGCAGTTCTTC. This sequence joins TRBV20-1 and TRBJ2-1; D is tentatively TRBD1 or TRBD2 (6 bases each). Germline CDR1 and CDR2: DFQATT and SNEGSKA (reference sequence). CDR3 length: 14 residues. V lost 2 bases and J lost 7, with 15 bases in between.

This clonotype was seen a handful of times. Here the CDR3 DNA reads TGTGCCAGCAGCGACGACAGGAGCGTCTATGGCTACACCTTC. Translated, it gives CASSDDRSVYGYTF. The rearrangement uses TRBV2 and TRBJ1-2, with a weak D call TRBD1 (6 bases). Trimming took 6 bases from V and 4 from J, leaving 15 bases between them. The CDR3 is 14 residues long. Germline CDR1 SNHLY, CDR2 FYNNEI.

The DNA of the CDR3 is TGTGCCAGCAGCCAAGCCCCCGGGGGGTTTTACGAGCAGTACTTC. Residues: CASSQAPGGFYEQYF. The J gene is TRBJ2-7, the V gene TRBV3-1, with 7 bases that match TRBD2. The CDR3 consists of 15 residues. V lost 1 base to trimming and J lost 4 bases; unmatched junction nucleotides: 7. In germline, CDR1 is LGHDT, CDR2 YNNKEL (reference sequence).

As regards this clonotype: The junction differs from germline at one of its ends, possibly a read error. The rearrangement joins TRBV7-2 to TRBJ2-7; D unresolved. The CDR3 runs to 13 residues. Germline CDR1 reads SGHTA; CDR2 reads FQGNSA. CDR3 DNA: TGTGCCAGCAGCTCGAGGAGCTCCTGCGAGCAGTACTTC. This encodes CASSSRSSCEQYF.

This rearrangement joins TRBV10-3 to TRBJ1-1; 9 bases line up with TRBD1. J lost 6 bases, V lost 6 bases, and 14 bases had no gene match. The CDR3 consists of 16 residues. Germline lookup yields CDR1 ENHRY and CDR2 SYGVKD. CDR3 DNA sequence: TGTGCCATCAGCGACAGGGGGGGAAGGGGGGTACCTGAAGCTTTCTTT. This gives the protein CAISDRGGRGVPEAFF.

This clonotype was counted only a few times. The V call is TRBV7-9, the J call TRBJ1-2; tentative D call: TRBD1 (5 bases). V lost 8 bases and J lost 8, with 18 bases in between. The germline V gene has CDR1 SEHNR and CDR2 FQNEAQ (reference sequence). This CDR3 comprises 13 residues. The CDR3 DNA follows: TGTGCCAGCCACATGGGGGGTGTAAGCGGCTACACCTTC. This sequence encodes CASHMGGVSGYTF.

For this clonotype: The missing conserved phenylalanine or tryptophan at the end of this CDR3 makes a read error likely. This chain joins TRBV7-2 and TRBJ2-3; 12 bases agree with TRBD2. The germline CDR1 and CDR2 sequences are SGHTA and FQGNSA. J was trimmed by 6 bases and V by 4 bases; bases with no gene match: 5. The length of the CDR3 is 15 residues. The CDR3 reads CASSYRLAGVDTQYS. The CDR3 coding sequence is TGTGCCAGCAGCTACCGACTAGCGGGGGTGGATACGCAGTATTCT.

The rearrangement uses TRBV6-2 or TRBV6-3 and TRBJ2-1; 8 bases are a match to TRBD2. CDR3 length: 17 residues. V shed 3 bases and J 1 base; nucleotides not matched to a gene: 8. Per germline, CDR1 MNHEY and CDR2 SVGEGT. CDR3 bases: TGTGCCAGCAGTTATCGGGTTGGCGGGGGGTCCTACAATGAGCAGTTCTTC. It translates to CASSYRVGGGSYNEQFF.

This clonotype came up a few times. The CDR3 bases are TGTGCCAGTAGATACAGGAGAGACAACTATGGCTACACCTTC. Encoded protein: CASRYRRDNYGYTF. The chain couples TRBV19 to TRBJ1-2; a possible D gene is TRBD1 (5 bases). This CDR3 contains 14 residues. CDR1 and CDR2 from the germline V gene are LNHDA and SQIVND (reference sequence). V lost 6 bases, J lost 2 bases, and 13 bases lay in between.

The chain carries TRBV7-2 and TRBJ2-7, with TRBD1 identical over 8 bases. Trimming took 5 bases from V and 2 from J; bases not matched to a gene: 8. The CDR3 spans 15 residues. Germline V gives CDR1 SGHTA, CDR2 FQGNSA. In DNA form, the CDR3 reads TGTGCCAGCAGCAACCCTGGACAGGGAGCCTACGAGCAGTACTTC. Residues: CASSNPGQGAYEQYF.

The V and J genes are TRBV14 and TRBJ2-5; D not certain. CDR3 length equals 13 residues. The germline CDR1 and CDR2 sequences are SGHDN and FVKESK. The V gene lost 4 bases and the J gene lost 5 bases, with 11 bases spanning the gap. CDR3 nucleotides: TGTGCCAGCAGCCCCCGCTACGTGGAGACCCAGTACTTC. Translating gives CASSPRYVETQYF.

Points on this clonotype: Since a much larger clone is just one base distant, this may be a read error. This chain uses TRBV10-3 with TRBJ2-7, with D perhaps assigned TRBD1 or TRBD2 (5 bases each). The V gene's germline CDR1 is ENHRY and CDR2 SYGVKD. The CDR3 extends over 15 amino acids. CDR3 in amino acids: CAISPESGHSYEHYF. The CDR3 coding sequence is TGTGCCATCAGCCCCGAAAGCGGACACTCCTACGAGCACTACTTC.

This clonotype has more than one count but fewer than ten. This rearrangement joins TRBV10-3 to TRBJ1-2; D is possibly TRBD1 (6 bases). Trimming took off 6 bases at V and 4 bases at J, with 15 bases between the two ends. CDR1 is ENHRY and CDR2 is SYGVKD in the germline V gene. This CDR3 comprises 14 residues. The CDR3 DNA reads TGTGCCATCAGCCCTAGGGACAATAGCTATGGCTACACCTTC. Translated, it gives CAISPRDNSYGYTF.

The chain is built from TRBV20-1 and TRBJ2-1, with TRBD2 matching 13 bases. J gave up 9 bases and V 6 bases, and 8 bases lay outside the gene matches. The CDR3 has 14 residues. Germline values: CDR1 DFQATT, CDR2 SNEGSKA (reference sequence). CDR3 sequence: CSATGTSGDGEQFF. For the CDR3, the DNA is TGCAGTGCGACCGGGACTAGCGGGGATGGTGAGCAGTTCTTC.

The rearrangement joins TRBV12-3 or TRBV12-4 to TRBJ2-7; TRBD1 agrees at 7 bases. J was trimmed by 0 bases and V by 7 bases; bases with no gene match: 6. The CDR3 is made up of 14 amino acids. CDR3 sequence reads: CASTLTGHSYEQYF. The CDR3 DNA follows: TGTGCCAGCACATTGACAGGGCACTCCTACGAGCAGTACTTC.

Notes on this clonotype: At one end, the junction sequence differs from germline, possibly due to a read error. This chain joins TRBV30 and TRBJ1-1; 12 bases are shared with TRBD1. This CDR3 contains 13 residues. Germline values: CDR1 GTSNPN, CDR2 SVGIG (reference sequence). The chain's CDR3 is CASPGTGGLEAFF. The DNA of the CDR3 is TGCGCCTCCCCCGGGACAGGGGGCTTAGAAGCTTTCTTT. Looking up the rest from reference TRBV30 and TRBJ1-1 gives the full variable domain: SQTIHQWPATLVQPVGSPLSLECTVEGTSNPNLYWYRQAAGRGLQLLFYSVGIGQISSEVPQNLSASRPQDRQFILSSKKLLLSDSGFYLCASPGTGGLEAFFGQGTRLTVV.

The rearrangement uses TRBV5-5 and TRBJ2-6; possibly TRBD2 for D (6 bases). The germline CDR1 and CDR2 sequences are SGHKS and YYEKEE (reference sequence). This CDR3 is 17 amino acids long. V gave up 5 bases and J gave up 3 bases, with 18 bases separating them. The CDR3 loop is CASSTRAEGGGANVLTF. In DNA, the CDR3 is TGTGCCAGCAGTACGCGGGCGGAGGGAGGTGGGGCCAACGTCCTGACTTTC.

This clonotype was detected a few times. The CDR3: CSVDSVLGLAGRETQYF. Here the CDR3 DNA reads TGCAGCGTTGATTCAGTCCTCGGACTAGCGGGGAGAGAGACCCAGTACTTC. J is TRBJ2-7 and V is TRBV29-1, with 12 bases that match TRBD2. The DNA end is more similar to TRBJ2-5, so the J call may be wrong. The CDR3 covers 17 residues. Germline assignment: CDR1 SQVTM and CDR2 ANQGSEA.

V gene TRBV29-1 combines with J gene TRBJ2-5; possible D gene TRBD2, 6 bases. V gave up 7 bases and J gave up 1 base, with 16 bases separating them. Looked up from germline, CDR1 is SQVTM and CDR2 is ANQGSEA. This CDR3 is built from 14 residues. Here the CDR3 DNA reads TGCAGCGGAGGGCCGGGGGATATCCAAGAGACCCAGTACTTC. Its protein is CSGGPGDIQETQYF.

J is TRBJ1-2 and V is TRBV29-1; D is possibly TRBD1 (5 bases). The V gene lost 1 base and the J gene lost 4 bases, with 10 bases spanning the gap. This CDR3 contains 13 residues. Looked up from germline, CDR1 is SQVTM and CDR2 is ANQGSEA. DNA of the CDR3: TGCAGCGTTGAAGGGGGACCGAGCTATGGCTACACCTTC. This sequence encodes CSVEGGPSYGYTF.

This clonotype was seen a few times. The CDR3 DNA is TGTGCCATTGGACTGGGGGGTGAAGCTTTCTTT. This gives the protein CAIGLGGEAFF. The chain uses TRBV10-3 and TRBJ1-1; tentative D call: TRBD1 (5 bases). V was cut by 9 bases and J by 7 bases, with 12 bases left in between. Germline CDR1 and CDR2: ENHRY and SYGVKD. CDR3 length: 11 amino acids.